A selection of T cell receptor beta chains follows, all from one sample in a study of cytomegalovirus exposure and HLA in healthy donors. Repertoires were generated with immunoSEQ multiplex PCR, while TCRdb's copy carries only in-frame clones and drops some. Reported are approximately 51,000 clones; the ten largest clones contain roughly 26%. Sequences were obtained from PBMCs. The receptors were sampled from a man between 40 and 49 years old in good health and CMV-seropositive. Both conserved end residues are part of each CDR3. Fields, in order: D gene, J gene, V gene, CDR3 length, CDR3 protein. A D gene is named only where the DNA matches it firmly.

>TRBD2|TRBJ2-1|TRBV25-1|17
CASSDSLAGESDNEQFF
>-|TRBJ2-2|TRBV6-4|13
CASSDSATGELFF
>TRBD2|TRBJ2-1|TRBV4-3|15
CASSQTGLVRSEQFF
>TRBD1|TRBJ2-5|TRBV9|16
CASSVGDRGRGETQYF
>TRBD1|TRBJ2-3|TRBV10-3|13
CATRDSLEDTQYF
>TRBD2|TRBJ2-5|TRBV6-6|15
CASRGERGGLETQYF
>TRBD2|TRBJ2-5|TRBV7-8|14
CASSLEIAGASKYF
>-|TRBJ2-3|TRBV21-1|14
CASSKGLAGHTQYF
>TRBD2|TRBJ2-7|TRBV19|15
CASSISGSASYEQYF
>-|TRBJ2-2|TRBV9|16
CASRKQGGTNTGELFF
>TRBD2|TRBJ2-1|TRBV11-2|18
CASSFTGTSGISYNEQFF
>-|TRBJ1-5|TRBV15|13
CATSTQGNQPQHF
>-|TRBJ2-7|TRBV28|17
CASSLPTRGPFTYEQYF
>-|TRBJ1-6|TRBV6-5|14
CASWIGRENSPLHF
>TRBD1|TRBJ2-5|TRBV6-5|14
CASSPGTEQETQYF
>TRBD1|TRBJ2-1|TRBV12-5|13
CASGTLGGTAQFF
>TRBD1|TRBJ1-2|TRBV5-6|12
CASSWGQDRYTF
>-|TRBJ1-1|TRBV28|12
CASSRTEGGAFF
>-|TRBJ1-1|TRBV27|13
CASSSPPLTEAFF
>-|TRBJ2-1|TRBV28|12
CASSLGEYEQFF
>TRBD1|TRBJ2-7|TRBV4-3|15
CASSQQRTGSYEQYF
>TRBD2|TRBJ2-7|TRBV19|13
CASRNGGGYEQYF
>-|TRBJ1-1|TRBV10-2|13
CASSEDQTGWAFF
>-|TRBJ2-3|TRBV19|13
CASSEDSTDTQYF
>-|TRBJ2-7|TRBV4-3|13
CASSQEDSMKQYF
>TRBD1|TRBJ1-1|TRBV4-2|15
CASSARQGETTEAFF
>TRBD2|TRBJ2-1|TRBV6-4|15
CASSDGSGGAREQFF
>-|TRBJ1-2|TRBV6-1|13
CASSEVVSLGYTF
>-|TRBJ1-6|TRBV19|15
CASSGGEGANSPLHF
>-|TRBJ1-1|TRBV7-6|16
CASSLAWGGANTEAFF
>TRBD2|TRBJ2-5|TRBV9|15
CASSALAGDGETQYF
>TRBD1|TRBJ2-5|TRBV5-1|16
CASSLTRDRGIETQYF
>TRBD1|TRBJ2-1|TRBV19|15
CASSNRQGNGNEQFF
>TRBD1|TRBJ1-1|TRBV18|14
CASLGTGYNTEAFF
>-|TRBJ1-1|TRBV7-9|13
CASSLAAGTEAFF
>TRBD1|TRBJ2-5|TRBV7-8|14
CASSFGTVQETQYF
>-|TRBJ2-5|TRBV19|13
CASSIGQRETQYF
>-|TRBJ2-5|TRBV7-3|15
CASSLVAGFGETQYF
>-|TRBJ2-3|TRBV5-1|15
CASSHGSSQADTQYF
>-|TRBJ1-2|TRBV9|13
CASSVGRAQGYTF
>-|TRBJ2-4|TRBV5-6|16
CASSLMGEWAKNIQYF
>-|TRBJ1-5|TRBV7-8|14
CASSFRGGNQPQHF
>-|TRBJ2-5|TRBV27|11
CASRQGETQYF
>-|TRBJ1-3|TRBV4-1|15
CASSQEEGGGNTIYF
>-|TRBJ2-4|TRBV18|13
CASSLGLENIQYF
>-|TRBJ1-4|TRBV4-3|14
CASSQAGQNEKLFF
>TRBD1|TRBJ2-5|TRBV29-1|13
CSSEGQSKETQYF
>TRBD1|TRBJ1-1|TRBV5-4|15
CASSRDSLPFTEAFF
>TRBD1|TRBJ2-7|TRBV18|14
CASSPTGGSYEQYF